Listed below are T cell receptor beta chains from one sample, sequenced in a study of blood T cell repertoires in COVID-19. The table came from immunoSEQ multiplex PCR; TCRdb's copy has only in-frame clones and leaves some out. Of approximately 300,000 clones detected, approximately 85% appear once; the ten largest clones hold approximately 4.2%. The specimen was PBMCs or T cells enriched from blood (not recorded which). These receptors originate from a woman younger than 45 who had recovered from COVID-19. CDR3s include the opening cysteine and the closing phenylalanine or tryptophan. Each record gives: V gene, D gene, clone size, J gene, CDR3 DNA, CDR3 protein. A D gene is named only where the DNA matches it firmly. Clone size is given for some rows only: seen once, a few or many times, or a class if the clone is expanded.

V gene: TRBV21-1
D gene: .
clone size: .
J gene: TRBJ1-5
CDR3 DNA: TGTGCCCACCCCAAGCCGGGACAGGGTACTCAGCCCCAGCATTTT
CDR3 protein: CAHPKPGQGTQPQHF

V gene: TRBV28
D gene: TRBD1
clone size: .
J gene: TRBJ1-5
CDR3 DNA: TGTGCCAGCAGTGCGGGACAGGGGCTTCGGAGTCAGCCCCAGCATTTT
CDR3 protein: CASSAGQGLRSQPQHF

V gene: TRBV15
D gene: .
clone size: .
J gene: TRBJ2-6
CDR3 DNA: TGTGCCACCAGCAGAGAGGGGGGCTCTGGGGCCAACGTCCTGACTTTC
CDR3 protein: CATSREGGSGANVLTF

V gene: TRBV24-1
D gene: TRBD1
clone size: .
J gene: TRBJ2-3
CDR3 DNA: TGTGCCACCAGTGATCCCGGACAGGGGGCAGATACGCAGTATTTT
CDR3 protein: CATSDPGQGADTQYF

V gene: TRBV14
D gene: .
clone size: .
J gene: TRBJ2-1
CDR3 DNA: TGTGCCAGCAGCCAAGCCCGAGTGCCTTCCCCCTACAATGAGCAGTTCTTC
CDR3 protein: CASSQARVPSPYNEQFF

V gene: TRBV19
D gene: TRBD2
clone size: few
J gene: TRBJ2-7
CDR3 DNA: TGTGCCAGTAGCCCCACAGCTAGCGGAGACTACGAGCAGTACTTC
CDR3 protein: CASSPTASGDYEQYF

V gene: TRBV30
D gene: TRBD1
clone size: .
J gene: TRBJ1-3
CDR3 DNA: TGTGCCTGGAGCGGGACAGCCTCTGGAAACACCATATATTTT
CDR3 protein: CAWSGTASGNTIYF

V gene: TRBV11-2
D gene: TRBD1
clone size: .
J gene: TRBJ1-2
CDR3 DNA: TGTGCCAGCAGCCAAACCCGGACAGGGTCCGGCTACACCTTC
CDR3 protein: CASSQTRTGSGYTF

V gene: TRBV5-1
D gene: .
clone size: .
J gene: TRBJ2-2
CDR3 DNA: TGCGCCAGCAGCTTTCACTTCTCTCTGGACTCCCTAGCCAGCACCGGGGAGCTGTTTTTT
CDR3 protein: CASSFHFSLDSLASTGELFF

V gene: TRBV19
D gene: .
clone size: .
J gene: TRBJ1-6
CDR3 DNA: TGTGCCAGTAGTTCTCGGGCCGGGGGTCTAGGTTCACCCCTCCACTTT
CDR3 protein: CASSSRAGGLGSPLHF

V gene: TRBV19
D gene: .
clone size: .
J gene: TRBJ2-1
CDR3 DNA: TGTGCCAGTAAAGGCCTTTCGGGCAATGAGCAGTTCTTC
CDR3 protein: CASKGLSGNEQFF

V gene: TRBV7-2
D gene: TRBD2
clone size: .
J gene: TRBJ2-3
CDR3 DNA: TGTGCCAGCAGCTTAATGCGGGAGGGAGGCACAGATACGCAGTATTTT
CDR3 protein: CASSLMREGGTDTQYF

V gene: TRBV11-2
D gene: .
clone size: .
J gene: TRBJ2-7
CDR3 DNA: TGTGCCAGCTTAGGGGTAGAGCAGTACTTC
CDR3 protein: CASLGVEQYF

V gene: TRBV6-1
D gene: TRBD2
clone size: .
J gene: TRBJ2-7
CDR3 DNA: TGTGCCAGCAGTGAATGGGACTATCACTCCTATCTTAACGAGCAGTACTTC
CDR3 protein: CASSEWDYHSYLNEQYF

V gene: TRBV6-4
D gene: TRBD2
clone size: .
J gene: TRBJ2-7
CDR3 DNA: TGTGCCAGCAGGGCCGATCAGCGGCCCGGGGGGTACGAGCAGTACTTC
CDR3 protein: CASRADQRPGGYEQYF

V gene: TRBV2
D gene: .
clone size: .
J gene: TRBJ1-6
CDR3 DNA: TGTGCCAGCAAGAAGCGCACTCTCAATTCACCCCTCCACTTT
CDR3 protein: CASKKRTLNSPLHF

V gene: TRBV12-3/TRBV12-4
D gene: .
clone size: .
J gene: TRBJ1-1
CDR3 DNA: TGTGCCAGCAGCCTAGGACAGCCTGAAGCTTTCTTT
CDR3 protein: CASSLGQPEAFF

V gene: TRBV3-1/TRBV3-2
D gene: .
clone size: .
J gene: TRBJ1-2
CDR3 DNA: TGTGCCAGCAGCCTAAAAGGGAGATACGGCTACACCTTC
CDR3 protein: CASSLKGRYGYTF

V gene: TRBV28
D gene: TRBD2
clone size: .
J gene: TRBJ2-3
CDR3 DNA: TGTGCCAGCAGTTTATCCCCGCTAGCGGGAGTAGGGAGCACAGATACGCAGTATTTT
CDR3 protein: CASSLSPLAGVGSTDTQYF

V gene: TRBV19
D gene: .
clone size: .
J gene: TRBJ1-1
CDR3 DNA: TGTGCCAGTAGTATTTATGGCCCCCAGAGGGCTGAAGCTTTCTTT
CDR3 protein: CASSIYGPQRAEAFF

V gene: TRBV5-1
D gene: TRBD1
clone size: .
J gene: TRBJ1-3
CDR3 DNA: TGCGCCAGCAGCCCTGGGACAGCCGGAAACACCATATATTTT
CDR3 protein: CASSPGTAGNTIYF

V gene: TRBV7-9
D gene: .
clone size: .
J gene: TRBJ1-1
CDR3 DNA: TGTGCCAGCAGCTTACAGGGCGGTAGAAATACTGAAGCTTTCTTT
CDR3 protein: CASSLQGGRNTEAFF

V gene: TRBV28
D gene: .
clone size: .
J gene: TRBJ1-2
CDR3 DNA: TGTGCCAGCAGCCTCTTCGACGGGAGCTATGGCTACACCTTC
CDR3 protein: CASSLFDGSYGYTF

V gene: TRBV7-2
D gene: .
clone size: .
J gene: TRBJ2-5
CDR3 DNA: TGTGCCAGCAGCTTAGGGCTAGCAGAGACCCAGTACTTC
CDR3 protein: CASSLGLAETQYF

V gene: TRBV4-2
D gene: .
clone size: few
J gene: TRBJ2-7
CDR3 DNA: TGTGCCAGCAGCCAAGAGGAGACGGCCTACGAGCAGTACTTC
CDR3 protein: CASSQEETAYEQYF

V gene: TRBV15
D gene: TRBD1
clone size: .
J gene: TRBJ1-1
CDR3 DNA: TGTGCCACCAGCAGACCAGGACAGGGGAGGACTGAAGCTTTCTTT
CDR3 protein: CATSRPGQGRTEAFF

V gene: TRBV28
D gene: .
clone size: .
J gene: TRBJ1-2
CDR3 DNA: TGTGCCAGCAGTTCGGGGGGGTTTGACAACTATGGCTACACCTTC
CDR3 protein: CASSSGGFDNYGYTF

V gene: TRBV18
D gene: .
clone size: .
J gene: TRBJ2-1
CDR3 DNA: TGTGCCAGCTCACCAGACAGAAACAATGAGCAGTTCTTC
CDR3 protein: CASSPDRNNEQFF

V gene: TRBV30
D gene: .
clone size: many
J gene: TRBJ2-2
CDR3 DNA: TGTGCCTGGGATTGGGGCCTGAACACCGGGGAGCTGTTTTTT
CDR3 protein: CAWDWGLNTGELFF

V gene: TRBV2
D gene: TRBD1
clone size: .
J gene: TRBJ1-4
CDR3 DNA: TGTGCCACGACCATCACAGGGGTGGCAACTAATGAAAAACTGTTTTTT
CDR3 protein: CATTITGVATNEKLFF

V gene: TRBV28
D gene: .
clone size: .
J gene: TRBJ2-7
CDR3 DNA: TGTGCCAGCAGTTTAGAACAGGGAATATACGAGCAGTACTTC
CDR3 protein: CASSLEQGIYEQYF

V gene: TRBV4-1
D gene: .
clone size: once
J gene: TRBJ2-5
CDR3 DNA: TGCGCCAGCAGCCAGAATAGCTGGTACGGGGGAGCAGGAGAGACCCAGTACTTC
CDR3 protein: CASSQNSWYGGAGETQYF

V gene: TRBV20-1
D gene: .
clone size: .
J gene: TRBJ1-1
CDR3 DNA: TGCAGTGATACGGGGAACACTGAAGCTTTCTTT
CDR3 protein: CSDTGNTEAFF

V gene: TRBV5-6
D gene: .
clone size: .
J gene: TRBJ1-4
CDR3 DNA: TGTGCCAGCAGCTCGACAGATGCTAATGAAAAACTGTTTTTT
CDR3 protein: CASSSTDANEKLFF

V gene: TRBV6-1
D gene: TRBD1
clone size: .
J gene: TRBJ2-6
CDR3 DNA: TGTGCCAGCAGTGCTTATACAGGGGCAGGGGCCAACGTCCTGACTTTC
CDR3 protein: CASSAYTGAGANVLTF

V gene: TRBV27
D gene: .
clone size: .
J gene: TRBJ1-6
CDR3 DNA: TGTGCCAGCAGTTCGCGAATCGGCTCCTATAATTCACCCCTCCACTTT
CDR3 protein: CASSSRIGSYNSPLHF

V gene: TRBV19
D gene: .
clone size: .
J gene: TRBJ2-7
CDR3 DNA: TGTGCCAGTAGTATAGCCTCAGGGGAGGGCTACTCCTACGAGCAGTACTTC
CDR3 protein: CASSIASGEGYSYEQYF

V gene: TRBV2
D gene: .
clone size: few
J gene: TRBJ1-3
CDR3 DNA: TGTGCCAGCAGTGGACAGCAGAGCTCTGGAAACACCATATATTTT
CDR3 protein: CASSGQQSSGNTIYF

V gene: TRBV19
D gene: .
clone size: many
J gene: TRBJ1-1
CDR3 DNA: TGTGCCAGTAGTATGACAGTGAACACTGAAGCTTTCTTT
CDR3 protein: CASSMTVNTEAFF

V gene: TRBV7-9
D gene: .
clone size: .
J gene: TRBJ1-4
CDR3 DNA: TGTGCCAGCAGCTTAGCTTATACGAAAGCCGAAAAACTGTTTTTT
CDR3 protein: CASSLAYTKAEKLFF

V gene: TRBV15
D gene: .
clone size: .
J gene: TRBJ1-2
CDR3 DNA: TGTGCCACCAGCAGAGGTACAGGTAATGGCTACACCTTC
CDR3 protein: CATSRGTGNGYTF

V gene: TRBV6-5
D gene: TRBD1
clone size: .
J gene: TRBJ1-5
CDR3 DNA: TGTGCCAGCAACCGACAGGGACAGGGTGGTCAGCCCCAGCATTTT
CDR3 protein: CASNRQGQGGQPQHF

V gene: TRBV7-9
D gene: TRBD1
clone size: .
J gene: TRBJ2-1
CDR3 DNA: TGTGCCAGCAGCTCCCTGACAGGGGGACCCTACAATGAGCAGTTCTTC
CDR3 protein: CASSSLTGGPYNEQFF

V gene: TRBV30
D gene: .
clone size: few
J gene: TRBJ1-1
CDR3 DNA: TGTGCCTGGGCAGGGGTGAACACTGAAGCTTTCTTT
CDR3 protein: CAWAGVNTEAFF

V gene: TRBV5-6
D gene: TRBD2
clone size: .
J gene: TRBJ2-1
CDR3 DNA: TGTGCCAGCAGCTTAGGATCCGGGACTAGCGGGTACAATGAGCAGTTCTTC
CDR3 protein: CASSLGSGTSGYNEQFF

V gene: TRBV5-4
D gene: .
clone size: .
J gene: TRBJ2-7
CDR3 DNA: TGTGCCAGCACCATGGATGTCGGGGAGCAGTACTTC
CDR3 protein: CASTMDVGEQYF

V gene: TRBV6-5
D gene: .
clone size: .
J gene: TRBJ1-1
CDR3 DNA: TGTGCCAGCAAAGTCAGACAAGGAGGCACTGAAGCTTTCTTT
CDR3 protein: CASKVRQGGTEAFF

V gene: TRBV9
D gene: .
clone size: once
J gene: TRBJ1-6
CDR3 DNA: TGTGCCAGCAGCGTTGGGACATCTCATAATTCACCCCTCCACTTT
CDR3 protein: CASSVGTSHNSPLHF

V gene: TRBV25-1
D gene: .
clone size: .
J gene: TRBJ2-3
CDR3 DNA: TGTGCCAGCAGTGTCCCCGGTGCGGATACGCAGTATTTT
CDR3 protein: CASSVPGADTQYF

V gene: TRBV25-1
D gene: .
clone size: .
J gene: TRBJ1-5
CDR3 DNA: TGTGCCAGCCAAGGACGGACAGCACTGGGCAATCAGCCCCAGCATTTT
CDR3 protein: CASQGRTALGNQPQHF

V gene: TRBV27
D gene: .
clone size: few
J gene: TRBJ1-2
CDR3 DNA: TGTGCCAGCAGTGCCCGGGGGGTCCCACGCAACTATGGCTACACCTTC
CDR3 protein: CASSARGVPRNYGYTF

V gene: TRBV10-3
D gene: .
clone size: .
J gene: TRBJ2-7
CDR3 DNA: TGTGCCATCAGGGCTGACAGCAACGAGCAGTACTTC
CDR3 protein: CAIRADSNEQYF

V gene: TRBV7-2
D gene: .
clone size: .
J gene: TRBJ2-1
CDR3 DNA: TGTGCCAGCAGCCGAGCGTCCGGTGAGCAGTTCTTC
CDR3 protein: CASSRASGEQFF

V gene: TRBV28
D gene: .
clone size: .
J gene: TRBJ2-2
CDR3 DNA: TGTGCCAGCATGGCGGGGGCCCGAGGAGAGCTGTTTTTT
CDR3 protein: CASMAGARGELFF

V gene: TRBV19
D gene: .
clone size: .
J gene: TRBJ1-6
CDR3 DNA: TGTGCCAGTAGGAGGGCTGTCAGGGGTAATTCACCCCTCCACTTT
CDR3 protein: CASRRAVRGNSPLHF

V gene: TRBV2
D gene: TRBD2
clone size: .
J gene: TRBJ2-3
CDR3 DNA: TGTGCCAGCAGTGTGATAGCGGGGAGCACAGATACGCAGTATTTT
CDR3 protein: CASSVIAGSTDTQYF

V gene: TRBV5-6
D gene: TRBD2
clone size: .
J gene: TRBJ2-1
CDR3 DNA: TGTGCCAGCAGCTTCCGGACTAGCGGGGGTGTGAGTGAGCAGTTCTTC
CDR3 protein: CASSFRTSGGVSEQFF

V gene: TRBV29-1
D gene: .
clone size: .
J gene: TRBJ2-2
CDR3 DNA: TGCAGCGTCCAACAGGCGGGGTATGCGAACACCGGGGAGCTGTTTTTT
CDR3 protein: CSVQQAGYANTGELFF

V gene: TRBV7-9
D gene: TRBD1
clone size: once
J gene: TRBJ1-1
CDR3 DNA: TGTGCCAGCAGCTCGGCAGGGGGCGCAATGAACACTGAAGCTTTCTTT
CDR3 protein: CASSSAGGAMNTEAFF